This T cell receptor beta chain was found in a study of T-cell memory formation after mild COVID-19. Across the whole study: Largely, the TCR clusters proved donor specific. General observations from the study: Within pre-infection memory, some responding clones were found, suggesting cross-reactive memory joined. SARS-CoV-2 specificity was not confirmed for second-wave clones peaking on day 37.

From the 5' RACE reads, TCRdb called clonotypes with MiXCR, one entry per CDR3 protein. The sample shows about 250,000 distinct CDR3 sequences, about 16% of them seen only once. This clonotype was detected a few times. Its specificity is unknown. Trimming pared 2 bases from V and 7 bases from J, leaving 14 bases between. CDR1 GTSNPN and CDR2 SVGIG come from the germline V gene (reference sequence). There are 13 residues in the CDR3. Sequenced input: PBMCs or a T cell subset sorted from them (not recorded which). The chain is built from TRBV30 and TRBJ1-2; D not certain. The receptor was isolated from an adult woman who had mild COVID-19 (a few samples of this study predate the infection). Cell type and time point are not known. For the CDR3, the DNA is TGTGCCTGGAGTTCTCCCGGAGGGAGTGGCTACACCTTC. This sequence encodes CAWSSPGGSGYTF.